This T cell receptor beta chain was sequenced for a study of type 1 regulatory T cells. Study in general: An in vitro protocol generated T-allo10, a Tr1-enriched, alloantigen-specific CD4 T cell product.

This clonotype was observed a few times. Germline V gene lookup returns CDR1 LGHDT and CDR2 YNNKEL (reference sequence). The CDR3 covers 14 residues. Trimming took off 0 bases at V and 8 bases at J, with 13 bases between the two ends. TCRdb itself ran the reads through MiXCR, one entry per CDR3 protein. The profile shows over 90,000 distinct CDR3 sequences, roughly 31% of them singletons. V and J are TRBV3-1 and TRBJ1-2; D is unresolved. What was sequenced was CD4+ T cells, either the whole sample or a sorted fraction (not recorded which). The sequence was collected from a human donor in good health. The CDR3 DNA sequence: TGTGCCAGCAGCCAAGATCCGGGGAAGAGGGGCTACACCTTC. Protein product: CASSQDPGKRGYTF.